This TCR beta chain emerged from a study of blood T cells in healthy people across ages. The second PCR ran 7 to 11 cycles with a sample-barcoded 5' primer and J-beta primers. One entry per CDR3 protein, called by TCRdb with MiXCR from the 5' RACE reads. The table has 1 million or so distinct CDR3 sequences, 20% to 25% seen once. This CDR3 comprises 15 residues. Trimming shortened V by 4 bases and J by 1 base, and 8 bases separated the two germline ends. Germline V gene lookup returns CDR1 LGHDT and CDR2 YNNKEL (reference sequence). This clonotype was seen more than once but under ten times. This sample also appeared in a second study, on T cells of mothers and their children.

The chain links TRBV3-1 to TRBJ2-6; D call uncertain. This TCR derives from a girl aged 2-9 years in good health. The material sequenced was blood. CDR3 nucleotide sequence: TGTGCCAGCAGCCCCTTGGTTTCTGGGGCCAACGTCCTGACTTTC. Its translation: CASSPLVSGANVLTF.